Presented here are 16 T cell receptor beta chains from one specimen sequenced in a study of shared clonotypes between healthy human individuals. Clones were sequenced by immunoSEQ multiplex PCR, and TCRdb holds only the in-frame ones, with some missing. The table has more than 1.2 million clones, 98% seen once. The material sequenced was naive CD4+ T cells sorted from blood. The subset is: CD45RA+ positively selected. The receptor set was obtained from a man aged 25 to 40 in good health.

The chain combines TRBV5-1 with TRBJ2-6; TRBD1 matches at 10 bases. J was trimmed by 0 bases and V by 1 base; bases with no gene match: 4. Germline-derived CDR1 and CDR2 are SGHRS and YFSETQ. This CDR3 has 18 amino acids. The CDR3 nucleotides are TGCGCCAGCAGCTTGTCCGGACAGGGGGTCTCTGGGGCCAACGTCCTGACTTTC. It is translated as CASSLSGQGVSGANVLTF.

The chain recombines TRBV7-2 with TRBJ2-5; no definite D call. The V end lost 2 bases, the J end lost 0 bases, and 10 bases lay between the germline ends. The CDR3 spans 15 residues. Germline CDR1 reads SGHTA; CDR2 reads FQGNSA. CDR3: CASSLFGPNQETQYF. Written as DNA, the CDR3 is TGTGCCAGCAGCTTATTTGGACCGAACCAAGAGACCCAGTACTTC.

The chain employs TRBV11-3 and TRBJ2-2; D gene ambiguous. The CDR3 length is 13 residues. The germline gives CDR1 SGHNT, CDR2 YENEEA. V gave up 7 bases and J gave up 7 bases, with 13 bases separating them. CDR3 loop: CASTSLLNGELFF. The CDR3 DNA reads TGTGCCAGCACCTCCCTTTTGAACGGGGAGCTGTTTTTT.

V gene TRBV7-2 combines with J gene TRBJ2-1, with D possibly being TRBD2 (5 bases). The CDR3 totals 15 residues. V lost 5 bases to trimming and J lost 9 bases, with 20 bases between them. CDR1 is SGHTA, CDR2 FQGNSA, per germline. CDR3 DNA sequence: TGTGCCAGCAGCCCCGGGATAGTCCAGAGAGGTGAGCAGTTCTTC. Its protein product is CASSPGIVQRGEQFF.

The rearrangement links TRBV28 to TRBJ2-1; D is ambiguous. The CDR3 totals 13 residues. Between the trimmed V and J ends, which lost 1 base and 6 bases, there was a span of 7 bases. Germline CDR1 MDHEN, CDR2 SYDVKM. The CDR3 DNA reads TGTGCCAGCAGTTTATCCGACGGCAATGAGCAGTTCTTC. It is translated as CASSLSDGNEQFF.

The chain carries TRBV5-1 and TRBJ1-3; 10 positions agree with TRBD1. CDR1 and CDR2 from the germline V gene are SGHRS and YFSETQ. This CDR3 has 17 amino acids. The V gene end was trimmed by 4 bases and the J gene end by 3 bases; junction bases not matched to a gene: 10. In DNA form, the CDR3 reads TGCGCCAGCAGCCCGAGGACAGGGGGGACAAATGGAAACACCATATATTTT. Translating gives CASSPRTGGTNGNTIYF.

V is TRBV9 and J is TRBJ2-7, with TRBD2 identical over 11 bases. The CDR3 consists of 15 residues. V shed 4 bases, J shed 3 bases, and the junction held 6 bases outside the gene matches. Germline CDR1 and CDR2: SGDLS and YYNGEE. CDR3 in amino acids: CASSLTSGSYYEQYF. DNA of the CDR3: TGTGCCAGCAGCCTCACTAGCGGGAGTTACTACGAGCAGTACTTC.

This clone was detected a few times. The CDR3 DNA reads as TGTGCCATCAGTGTCAAGGACAGGGCCTCGAACACCGGGGAGCTGTTTTTT. This codes for CAISVKDRASNTGELFF. The chain recombines TRBV10-3 with TRBJ2-2, with 8 bases identical to TRBD1. The CDR3 is 17 amino acids. Germline V lookup: CDR1 ENHRY, CDR2 SYGVKD. The J segment lost 0 bases and the V segment lost 4 bases, leaving 7 bases of the junction unmatched.

Here the CDR3 reads CASSWGVRLNNQPQHF. The CDR3 DNA reads as TGTGCCAGCAGCTGGGGGGTACGCCTGAACAATCAGCCCCAGCATTTT. The V call is TRBV7-2, the J call TRBJ1-5; TRBD1 might be the D (5 bases). The CDR3 spans 16 residues. Germline V CDR1 and CDR2: SGHTA, FQGNSA. V was trimmed by 4 bases and J by 3 bases, leaving 16 bases between them.

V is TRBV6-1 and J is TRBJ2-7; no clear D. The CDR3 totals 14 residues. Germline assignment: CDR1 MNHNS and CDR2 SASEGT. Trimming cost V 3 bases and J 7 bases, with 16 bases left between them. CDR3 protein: CASSELALHGEQYF. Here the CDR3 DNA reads TGTGCCAGCAGTGAGTTAGCCCTTCACGGGGAGCAGTACTTC.

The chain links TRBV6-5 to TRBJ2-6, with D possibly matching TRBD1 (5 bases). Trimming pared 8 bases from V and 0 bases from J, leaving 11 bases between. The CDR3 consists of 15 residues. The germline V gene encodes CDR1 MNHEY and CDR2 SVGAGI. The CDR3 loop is CASGNQGSGANVLTF. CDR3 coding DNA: TGTGCCAGCGGAAATCAGGGCTCTGGGGCCAACGTCCTGACTTTC.

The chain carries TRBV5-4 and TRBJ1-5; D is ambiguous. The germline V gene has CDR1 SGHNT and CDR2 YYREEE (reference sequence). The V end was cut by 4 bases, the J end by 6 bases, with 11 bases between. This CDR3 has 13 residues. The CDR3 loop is CASSLEGLQPQHF. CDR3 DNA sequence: TGTGCCAGCAGCCTAGAGGGCCTTCAGCCCCAGCATTTT.

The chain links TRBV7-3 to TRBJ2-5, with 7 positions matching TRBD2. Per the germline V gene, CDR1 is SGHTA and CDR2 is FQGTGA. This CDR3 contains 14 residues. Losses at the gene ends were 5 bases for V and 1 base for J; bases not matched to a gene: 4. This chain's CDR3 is CASSPGRVQETQYF. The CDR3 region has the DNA TGTGCCAGCAGCCCAGGGAGGGTCCAAGAGACCCAGTACTTC.

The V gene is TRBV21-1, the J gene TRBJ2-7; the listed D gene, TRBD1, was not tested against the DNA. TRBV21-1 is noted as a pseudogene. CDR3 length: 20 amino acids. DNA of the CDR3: TGTGCCAGCAGCAAAGATCTAATCGTCAGGACAGGAGTCCAGACCTACGAGCAGTACTTC. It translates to CASSKDLIVRTGVQTYEQYF.

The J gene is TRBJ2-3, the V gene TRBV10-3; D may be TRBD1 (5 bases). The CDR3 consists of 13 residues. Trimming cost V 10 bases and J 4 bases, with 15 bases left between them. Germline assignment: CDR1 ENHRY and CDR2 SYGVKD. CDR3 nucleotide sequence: TGTGCCACCTGTCAGGGTCTGCCAGATACGCAGTATTTT. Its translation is CATCQGLPDTQYF.

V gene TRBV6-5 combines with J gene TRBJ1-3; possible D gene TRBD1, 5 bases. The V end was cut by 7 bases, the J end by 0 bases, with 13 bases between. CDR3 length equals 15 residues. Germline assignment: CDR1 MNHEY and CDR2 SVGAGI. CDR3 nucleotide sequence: TGTGCCAGCAAGGCAGGGATTCTCTCTGGAAACACCATATATTTT. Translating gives CASKAGILSGNTIYF.